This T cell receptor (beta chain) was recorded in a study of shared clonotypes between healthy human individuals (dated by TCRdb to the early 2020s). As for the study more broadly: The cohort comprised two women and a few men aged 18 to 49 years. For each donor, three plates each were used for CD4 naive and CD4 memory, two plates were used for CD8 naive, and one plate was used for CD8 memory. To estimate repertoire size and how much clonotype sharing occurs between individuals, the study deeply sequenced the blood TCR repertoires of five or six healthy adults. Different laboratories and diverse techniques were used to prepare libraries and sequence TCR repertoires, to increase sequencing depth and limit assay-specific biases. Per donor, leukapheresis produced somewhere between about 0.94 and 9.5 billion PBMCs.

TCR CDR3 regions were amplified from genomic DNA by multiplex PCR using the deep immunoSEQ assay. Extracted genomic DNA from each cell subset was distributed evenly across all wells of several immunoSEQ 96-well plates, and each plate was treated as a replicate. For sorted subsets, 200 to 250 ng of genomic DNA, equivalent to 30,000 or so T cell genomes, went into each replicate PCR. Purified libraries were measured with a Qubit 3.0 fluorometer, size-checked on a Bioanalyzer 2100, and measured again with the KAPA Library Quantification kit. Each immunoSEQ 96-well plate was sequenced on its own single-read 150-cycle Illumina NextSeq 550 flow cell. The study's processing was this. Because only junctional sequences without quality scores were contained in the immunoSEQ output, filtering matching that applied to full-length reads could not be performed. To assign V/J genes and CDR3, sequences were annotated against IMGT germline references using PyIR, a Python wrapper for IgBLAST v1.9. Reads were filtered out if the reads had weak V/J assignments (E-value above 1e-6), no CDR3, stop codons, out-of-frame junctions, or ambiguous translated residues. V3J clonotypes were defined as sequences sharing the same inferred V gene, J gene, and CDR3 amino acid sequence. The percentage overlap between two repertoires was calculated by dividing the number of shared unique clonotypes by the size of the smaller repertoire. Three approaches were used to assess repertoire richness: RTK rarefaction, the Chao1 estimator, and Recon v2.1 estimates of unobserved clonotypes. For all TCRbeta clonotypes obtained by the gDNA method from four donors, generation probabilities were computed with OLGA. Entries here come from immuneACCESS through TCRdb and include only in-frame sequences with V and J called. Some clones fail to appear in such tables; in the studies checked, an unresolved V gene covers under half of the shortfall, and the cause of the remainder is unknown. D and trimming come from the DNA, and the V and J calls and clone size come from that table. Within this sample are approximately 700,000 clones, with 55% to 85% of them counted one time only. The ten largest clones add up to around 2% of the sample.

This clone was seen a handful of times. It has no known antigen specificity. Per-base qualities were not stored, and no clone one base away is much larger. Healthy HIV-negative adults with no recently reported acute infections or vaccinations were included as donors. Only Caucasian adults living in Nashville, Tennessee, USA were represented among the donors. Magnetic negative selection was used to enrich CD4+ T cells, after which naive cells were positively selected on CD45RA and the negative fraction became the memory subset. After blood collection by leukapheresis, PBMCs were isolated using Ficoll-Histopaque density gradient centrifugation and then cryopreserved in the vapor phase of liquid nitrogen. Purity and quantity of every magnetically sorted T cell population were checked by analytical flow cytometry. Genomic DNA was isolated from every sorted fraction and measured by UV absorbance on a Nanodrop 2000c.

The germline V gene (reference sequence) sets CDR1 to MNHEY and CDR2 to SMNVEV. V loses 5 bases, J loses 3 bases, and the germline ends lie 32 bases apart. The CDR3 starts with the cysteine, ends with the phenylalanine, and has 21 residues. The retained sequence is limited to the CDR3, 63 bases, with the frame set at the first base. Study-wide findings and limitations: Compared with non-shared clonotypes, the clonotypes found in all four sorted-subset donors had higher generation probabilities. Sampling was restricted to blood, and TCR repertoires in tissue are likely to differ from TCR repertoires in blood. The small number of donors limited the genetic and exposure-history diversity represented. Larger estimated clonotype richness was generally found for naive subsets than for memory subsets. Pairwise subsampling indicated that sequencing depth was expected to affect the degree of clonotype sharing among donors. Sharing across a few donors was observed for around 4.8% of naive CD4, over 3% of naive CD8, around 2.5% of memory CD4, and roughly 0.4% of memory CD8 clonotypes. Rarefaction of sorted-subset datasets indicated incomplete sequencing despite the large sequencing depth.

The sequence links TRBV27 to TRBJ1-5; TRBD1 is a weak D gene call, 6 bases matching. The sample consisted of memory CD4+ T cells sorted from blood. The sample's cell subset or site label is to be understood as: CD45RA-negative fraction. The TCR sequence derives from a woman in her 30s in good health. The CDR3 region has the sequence CASSPLRTPGSGQSYNQPQHF. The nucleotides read TGTGCCAGCAGTCCTCTCAGAACCCCGGGTAGCGGACAGAGTTACAATCAGCCCCAGCATTTT.